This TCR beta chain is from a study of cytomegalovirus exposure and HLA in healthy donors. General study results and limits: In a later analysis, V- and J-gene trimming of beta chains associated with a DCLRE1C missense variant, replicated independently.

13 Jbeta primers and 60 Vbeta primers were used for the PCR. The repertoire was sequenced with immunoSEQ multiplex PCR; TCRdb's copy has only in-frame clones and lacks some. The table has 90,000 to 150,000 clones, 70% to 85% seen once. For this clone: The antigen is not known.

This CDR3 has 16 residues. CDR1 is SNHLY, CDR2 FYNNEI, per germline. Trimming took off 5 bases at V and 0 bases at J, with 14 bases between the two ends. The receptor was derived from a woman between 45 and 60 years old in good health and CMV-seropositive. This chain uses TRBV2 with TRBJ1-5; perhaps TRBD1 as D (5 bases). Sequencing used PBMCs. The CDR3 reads CASSKTDIYSNQPQHF. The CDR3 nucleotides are TGTGCCAGCAGTAAGACAGACATCTATAGCAATCAGCCCCAGCATTTT.